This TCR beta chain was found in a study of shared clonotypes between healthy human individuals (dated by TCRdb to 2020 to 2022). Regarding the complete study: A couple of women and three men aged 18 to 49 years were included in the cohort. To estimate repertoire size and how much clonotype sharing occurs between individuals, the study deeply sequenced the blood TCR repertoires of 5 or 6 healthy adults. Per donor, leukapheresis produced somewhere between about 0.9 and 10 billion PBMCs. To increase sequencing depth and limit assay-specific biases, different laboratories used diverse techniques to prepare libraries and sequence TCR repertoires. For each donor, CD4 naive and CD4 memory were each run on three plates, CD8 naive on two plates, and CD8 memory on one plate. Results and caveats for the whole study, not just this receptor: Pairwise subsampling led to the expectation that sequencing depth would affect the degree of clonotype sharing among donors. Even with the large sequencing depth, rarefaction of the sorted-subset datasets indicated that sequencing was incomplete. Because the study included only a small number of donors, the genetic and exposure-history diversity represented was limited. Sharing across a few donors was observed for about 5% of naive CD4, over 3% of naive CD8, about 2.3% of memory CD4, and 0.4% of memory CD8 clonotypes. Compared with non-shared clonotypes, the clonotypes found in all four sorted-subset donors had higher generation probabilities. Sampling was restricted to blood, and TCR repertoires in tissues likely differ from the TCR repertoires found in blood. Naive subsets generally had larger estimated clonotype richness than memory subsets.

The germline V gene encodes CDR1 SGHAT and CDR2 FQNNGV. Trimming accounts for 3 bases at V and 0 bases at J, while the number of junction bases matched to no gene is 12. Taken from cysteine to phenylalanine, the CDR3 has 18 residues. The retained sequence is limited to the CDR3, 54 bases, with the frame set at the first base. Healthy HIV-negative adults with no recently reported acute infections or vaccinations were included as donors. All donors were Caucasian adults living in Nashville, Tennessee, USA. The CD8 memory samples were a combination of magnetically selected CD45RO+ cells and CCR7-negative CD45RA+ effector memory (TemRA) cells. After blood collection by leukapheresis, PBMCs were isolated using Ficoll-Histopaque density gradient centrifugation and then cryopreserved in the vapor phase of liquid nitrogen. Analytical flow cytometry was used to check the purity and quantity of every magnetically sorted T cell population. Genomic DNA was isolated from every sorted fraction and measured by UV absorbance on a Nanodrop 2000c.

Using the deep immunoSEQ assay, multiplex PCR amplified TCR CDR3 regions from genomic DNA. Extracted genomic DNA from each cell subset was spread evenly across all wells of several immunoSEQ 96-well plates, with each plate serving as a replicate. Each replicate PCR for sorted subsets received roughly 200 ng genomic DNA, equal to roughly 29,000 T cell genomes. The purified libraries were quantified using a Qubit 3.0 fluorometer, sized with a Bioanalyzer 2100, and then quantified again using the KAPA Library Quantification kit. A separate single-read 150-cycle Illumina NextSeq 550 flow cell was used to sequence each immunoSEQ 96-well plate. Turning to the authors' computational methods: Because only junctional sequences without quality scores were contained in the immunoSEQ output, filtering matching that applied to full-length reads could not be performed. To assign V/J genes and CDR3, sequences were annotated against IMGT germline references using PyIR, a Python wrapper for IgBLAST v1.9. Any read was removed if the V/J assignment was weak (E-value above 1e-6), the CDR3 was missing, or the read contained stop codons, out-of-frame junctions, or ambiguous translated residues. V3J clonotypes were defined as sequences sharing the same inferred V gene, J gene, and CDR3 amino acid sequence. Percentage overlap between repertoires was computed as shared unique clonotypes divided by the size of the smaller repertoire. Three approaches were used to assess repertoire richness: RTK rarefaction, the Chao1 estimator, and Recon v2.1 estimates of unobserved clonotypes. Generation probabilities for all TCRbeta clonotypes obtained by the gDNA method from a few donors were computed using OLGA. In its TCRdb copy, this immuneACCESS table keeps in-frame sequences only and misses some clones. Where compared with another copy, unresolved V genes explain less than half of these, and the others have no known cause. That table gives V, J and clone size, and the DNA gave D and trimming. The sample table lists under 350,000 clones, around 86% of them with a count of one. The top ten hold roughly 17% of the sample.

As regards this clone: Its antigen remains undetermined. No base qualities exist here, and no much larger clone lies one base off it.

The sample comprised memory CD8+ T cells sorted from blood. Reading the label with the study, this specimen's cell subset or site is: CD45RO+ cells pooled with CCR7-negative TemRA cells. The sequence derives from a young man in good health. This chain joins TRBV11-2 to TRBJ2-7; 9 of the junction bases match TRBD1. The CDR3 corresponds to CASSFPPGQGPFSYEQYF. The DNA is TGTGCCAGCAGCTTCCCTCCGGGACAGGGTCCTTTCTCCTACGAGCAGTACTTC.